A selection of T cell receptor beta chains follows, all from one sample in a study of blood T cell repertoires in COVID-19. The repertoire was sequenced with immunoSEQ multiplex PCR; TCRdb's copy has only in-frame clones and lacks some. The data show 95,000 to 150,000 clones, over 75% seen once. The sequencing sample was made of peripheral blood. The receptors come from an elderly woman with acute or convalescent COVID-19. Both conserved end residues are part of each CDR3. A D gene is named only where the DNA matches it firmly. Size is omitted from some rows. Given values are once, few, many or a class for expanded clones.

v_call	d_call	clone_size	j_call	cdr3_nt	cdr3_aa
TRBV19	NA	NA	TRBJ1-1	TGTGCCAGTACCCCCGGAGGGCGGGGAAACACTGAAGCTTTCTTT	CASTPGGRGNTEAFF
TRBV2	TRBD1	NA	TRBJ1-5	TGTGCCAGCAAGGACAGGGGTGAACAGCCCCAGCATTTT	CASKDRGEQPQHF
TRBV6-1	TRBD2	NA	TRBJ2-2	TGTGCCAGCAGTGAACTCGCGGGAGTAAGCACCGGGGAGCTGTTTTTT	CASSELAGVSTGELFF
TRBV29-1	NA	NA	TRBJ2-5	TGCAGCGTTCTTGGCGGGGCCCGCGGGACCCAGTACTTC	CSVLGGARGTQYF
TRBV6-5	TRBD1	NA	TRBJ1-6	TGTGCCACCTCTCAGGGACAGTATAATTCACCCCTCCACTTT	CATSQGQYNSPLHF
TRBV27	NA	NA	TRBJ1-1	TGTGCCAGCAGTTTTGGCAGGGAATCTACTGAAGCTTTCTTT	CASSFGRESTEAFF
TRBV11-2	NA	NA	TRBJ2-5	TGTGCCAGCAGCCCAGGAAAAGAGACCCAGTACTTC	CASSPGKETQYF
TRBV5-1	TRBD2	few	TRBJ2-3	TGCGCCAGCAGCTTGAGGTCCGGGGGGGATACGCAGTATTTT	CASSLRSGGDTQYF
TRBV5-4	TRBD1	once	TRBJ1-3	TGTGCCAGCAGCCGGACAGGCAGCTCTGGAAACACCATATATTTT	CASSRTGSSGNTIYF
TRBV14	NA	NA	TRBJ2-5	TGTGCCAGCAGCCAACGCCAGTCCGGGGGTAACCAAGAGACCCAGTACTTC	CASSQRQSGGNQETQYF
TRBV5-1	TRBD1	NA	TRBJ1-2	TGCGCCAGCAGCTTTTCCCCGGGACAGCTCAACTATGGCTACACCTTC	CASSFSPGQLNYGYTF
TRBV2	TRBD1	few	TRBJ2-5	TGTGCCAGCAACTCCAGGGGGCGGGAGACCCAGTACTTC	CASNSRGRETQYF
TRBV3-1/TRBV3-2	NA	NA	TRBJ1-3	TGTGCCAGCAGCGAAACAGGTGGTGAAGGAAACACCATATATTTT	CASSETGGEGNTIYF
TRBV5-1	NA	NA	TRBJ1-2	TGCGCCAGCAGCTTGGCCTCCAGTACTACTTATGGCTACACCTTC	CASSLASSTTYGYTF
TRBV6-6	NA	NA	TRBJ2-1	TGTGCCAGCAGTCCTCTAGCTAGCTCCTACAATGAGCAGTTCTTC	CASSPLASSYNEQFF
TRBV4-3	TRBD2	NA	TRBJ2-1	TGCGCCAGCAGCCTGGGTAGCGGGAATGAGCAGTTCTTC	CASSLGSGNEQFF
TRBV2	TRBD1	few	TRBJ1-2	TGTGCCAGCAGCGGGGACAGTCTTACAGTGAGCTATGGCTACACCTTC	CASSGDSLTVSYGYTF
TRBV4-2	NA	NA	TRBJ1-5	TGTGCCAGCAGCCAAGATCCGGGAACCCTCAATCAGCCCCAGCATTTT	CASSQDPGTLNQPQHF
TRBV5-4	TRBD1	few	TRBJ1-2	TGTGCCAGCAGCCCCCTGGGACAGGGGGCAGGTGGCTACACCTTC	CASSPLGQGAGGYTF
TRBV4-1	TRBD1	NA	TRBJ2-7	TGCGCCAGCAGCCTTCCGGGACAGGGGCTTTCCTACGAGCAGTACTTC	CASSLPGQGLSYEQYF
TRBV5-6	NA	once	TRBJ1-1	TGTGCCAGCAGCTTGTCCTCCGGGAACACTGAAGCTTTCTTT	CASSLSSGNTEAFF
TRBV4-2	NA	NA	TRBJ2-7	TGTGCCAGCAGGAGCGGAAGTTACGAGCAGTACTTC	CASRSGSYEQYF
TRBV27	NA	NA	TRBJ1-2	TGTGCCAGCAGTCAATCTTCGGACTATGGCTACACCTTC	CASSQSSDYGYTF
TRBV5-4	TRBD1	NA	TRBJ2-7	TGTGCCAGCAGTGTCGGGACAGGCGGGTACGAGCAGTACTTC	CASSVGTGGYEQYF
TRBV15	NA	once	TRBJ1-5	TGTGCCACCAGCCTCCAGGGGATCAATCAGCCCCAGCATTTT	CATSLQGINQPQHF
TRBV9	TRBD1	NA	TRBJ1-4	TGTGCCAGCAGCCCGCGGACAGGGGATGCGGGAAAACTGTTTTTT	CASSPRTGDAGKLFF
TRBV18	TRBD1	NA	TRBJ1-6	TGTGCCAGCTCACAGGACAGGAATTCACCCCTCCACTTT	CASSQDRNSPLHF
TRBV6-4	NA	NA	TRBJ2-1	TGTGCCAGCAGTGACTCGGTGGGAAGGGGTGAGCAGTTCTTC	CASSDSVGRGEQFF
TRBV4-1	NA	NA	TRBJ2-5	TGCGCCAGCAGCCAAATGGCAGGGGCCGAGACCCAGTACTTC	CASSQMAGAETQYF
TRBV11-3	NA	once	TRBJ2-1	TGTGCCAGCAGCTTAGTGTCCGGGAGCGATAGTGAGCAGTTCTTC	CASSLVSGSDSEQFF
TRBV5-4	TRBD2	NA	TRBJ2-7	TGTGCCAGCAGCTTGGCGGGACTAGCGGGAGACGAGCAGTACTTC	CASSLAGLAGDEQYF
TRBV10-3	TRBD2	NA	TRBJ2-1	TGTGCCATCAGTGAGAGGCCTAGCGGGAGGGCGGCCCCCCGGGGGTTCTTC	CAISERPSGRAAPRGFF
TRBV5-1	NA	NA	TRBJ2-2	TGCGCCAGCAGTAGAAGGGGGAACACCGGGGAGCTGTTTTTT	CASSRRGNTGELFF
TRBV28	TRBD1	NA	TRBJ2-1	TGTGCCAGCAGTTCTCGGACAGGTTACAATGAGCAGTTCTTC	CASSSRTGYNEQFF
TRBV5-5	TRBD2	NA	TRBJ2-1	TGTGCCAGCACCCTAGCGGTCAGCTCCTACAATGAGCAGTTCTTC	CASTLAVSSYNEQFF
TRBV7-2	NA	NA	TRBJ2-2	TGTGCCAGCAGCTTAGGCAGCGGGGAGCTGTTTTTT	CASSLGSGELFF
TRBV6-2/TRBV6-3	TRBD2	NA	TRBJ2-3	TGTGCCAGCAGTTACCCCCTAGCGGGGGGGCAGGCGAAACCAGATACGCAGTATTTT	CASSYPLAGGQAKPDTQYF
TRBV7-9	NA	NA	TRBJ1-3	TGTGCCAGCAGCCTTACCCCGGAGGGACCCTCTGGAAACACCATATATTTT	CASSLTPEGPSGNTIYF
TRBV19	TRBD2	NA	TRBJ2-1	TGTGCCAGTAGACCCCTAGCGGGAGGCTTCAATGAGCAGTTCTTC	CASRPLAGGFNEQFF
TRBV19	NA	NA	TRBJ2-7	TGTGCCAGTAGTATGCGTTCGGGTTCCTACGAGCAGTACTTC	CASSMRSGSYEQYF
TRBV19	NA	once	TRBJ1-2	TGTGCCAGTACGCACAGCCTCTATGGCTACACCTTC	CASTHSLYGYTF
TRBV10-3	NA	NA	TRBJ1-2	TGTGCCATCAGGACAGGTAAGTATGGCTACACCTTC	CAIRTGKYGYTF
TRBV18	TRBD2	NA	TRBJ2-7	TGTGCCAGCTCACCAGTTCCCACTCCCCTAGCGGGAGGGTACGAGCAGTACTTC	CASSPVPTPLAGGYEQYF
TRBV9	NA	few	TRBJ2-3	TGTGCCAGCAGCTTCTCCTGGGGGGAAGGAGATACGCAGTATTTT	CASSFSWGEGDTQYF
TRBV5-1	TRBD2	NA	TRBJ2-3	TGCGCCAGCAGCGATCGGACTAGCGGCATTAGGACAGATACGCAGTATTTT	CASSDRTSGIRTDTQYF
TRBV20-1	TRBD1	NA	TRBJ1-1	TGCAGTGCCAAACAGGGGGCTGAAGCTTTCTTT	CSAKQGAEAFF
TRBV7-9	NA	NA	TRBJ1-1	TGTGCCAGCAGCTGGCCGCCGAACACTGAAGCTTTCTTT	CASSWPPNTEAFF
TRBV19	NA	NA	TRBJ2-3	TGTGCCAGTAGCGAAGATAGAAACCTACCTAGCACAGATACGCAGTATTTT	CASSEDRNLPSTDTQYF
TRBV6-5	TRBD1	NA	TRBJ1-4	TGTGCCAGCAGTTACTCGGGACAGGGGGATGAAAAACTGTTTTTT	CASSYSGQGDEKLFF